A single sample is the source of the 5 T cell receptor beta chains below, sequenced in a study of tumor-infiltrating lymphocytes in primary liver carcinoma. Synthesis of TCR beta cDNA was carried out from 500 ng total RNA with a constant-region primer. Slightly modified ARM-PCR, run as three nested multiplex PCR rounds, produced the TCR beta libraries. TRBV1-TRBV30 forward primers and a C-beta reverse primer were used in the first two PCR rounds, which each ran for about 9 cycles. TCRdb ran MiXCR on the multiplex PCR reads and lists one entry per CDR3 protein. This sample has fewer than 250,000 distinct CDR3 sequences, with about 82% found just once. From unsorted bulk tissue weighing 20-30 mg, DNA and RNA were co-extracted. The material sequenced was tumor tissue from primary liver carcinoma. All receptors derive from a middle-aged man with primary liver carcinoma and hepatitis B virus infection.

About this clonotype itself: A single base separates this from a much larger clone, so it may be a read error. The rearrangement links TRBV30 to TRBJ1-5, with no clear D. The germline V gene has CDR1 GTSNPN and CDR2 SVGIG (reference sequence). The CDR3 is made up of 13 amino acids. This CDR3 reads CAWSVKGNPPQHF. DNA for the CDR3: TGTGCCTGGAGTGTTAAGGGCAATCCGCCCCAGCATTTT. Based on the CDR3 plus reference TRBV30 and TRBJ1-5, the full variable domain is SQTIHQWPATLVQPVGSPLSLECTVEGTSNPNLYWYRQAAGRGLQLLFYSVGIGQISSEVPQNLSASRPQDRQFILSSKKLLLSDSGFYLCAWSVKGNPPQHFGDGTRLSIL.

This clonotype was observed at least ten times. This chain links TRBV5-1 with TRBJ2-7; 12 bases map to TRBD2. Germline values: CDR1 SGHRS, CDR2 YFSETQ. Losses at the gene ends were 0 bases for V and 5 bases for J; bases not matched to a gene: 6. This CDR3 contains 16 residues. The CDR3 loop reads CASSLEGGLAGHEQYF. The CDR3 bases are TGCGCCAGCAGCTTGGAGGGGGGACTAGCGGGCCACGAGCAGTACTTC.

Remarks on this clonotype: At one end, the junction sequence differs from germline, possibly due to a read error. The chain joins TRBV11-2 to TRBJ2-4, with TRBD2 as a possible D gene (5 bases). From germline, CDR1 is SGHAT and CDR2 FQNNGV. The CDR3 covers 17 residues. CDR3 sequence: CANSLDRGGLAKNIQYF. The CDR3 nucleotides read TGTGCCAACAGCTTAGATAGAGGAGGTCTAGCCAAAAACATTCAGTACTTC.

In regard to this clonotype: One junction end does not reproduce the germline sequence, and a read error may be involved. V is TRBV10-1 and J is TRBJ2-7; D is possibly TRBD2 (6 bases). Germline V CDR1 and CDR2: WNHNN, SYGVQD (reference sequence). This CDR3 comprises 14 residues. CDR3 in amino acids: CTSSGESSGYEQYF. CDR3 bases: TGCACCAGCAGTGGGGAGAGTAGCGGATACGAGCAGTACTTC.

Concerning this clonotype itself: At one end, the junction sequence differs from germline, possibly due to a read error. V is TRBV19 and J is TRBJ1-2; D gene unclear. The V gene's germline CDR1 is LNHDA and CDR2 SQIVND (reference sequence). The CDR3 is 12 residues long. This chain's CDR3 is CASGRGDYGYSF. The CDR3 region has the DNA TGTGCCAGTGGACGCGGCGATTATGGCTACAGCTTC.